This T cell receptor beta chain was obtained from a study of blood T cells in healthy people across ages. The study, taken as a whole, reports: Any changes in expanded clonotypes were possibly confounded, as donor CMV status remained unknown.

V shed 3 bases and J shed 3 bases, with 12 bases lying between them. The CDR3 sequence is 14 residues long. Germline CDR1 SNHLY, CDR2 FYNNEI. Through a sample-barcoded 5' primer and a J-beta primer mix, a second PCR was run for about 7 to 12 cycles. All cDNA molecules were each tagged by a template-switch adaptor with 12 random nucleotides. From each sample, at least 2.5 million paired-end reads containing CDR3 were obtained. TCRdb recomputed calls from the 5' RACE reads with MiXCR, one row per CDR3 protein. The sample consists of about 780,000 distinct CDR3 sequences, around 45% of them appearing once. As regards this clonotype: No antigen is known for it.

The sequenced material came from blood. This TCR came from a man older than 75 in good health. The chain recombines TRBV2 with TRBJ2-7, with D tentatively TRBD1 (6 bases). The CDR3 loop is CASSEGAAGYEQYF. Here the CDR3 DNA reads TGTGCCAGCAGTGAGGGGGCGGCTGGCTACGAGCAGTACTTC.